This T cell receptor beta chain was sequenced for a study of T cells in Graves' hyperthyroidism and ophthalmopathy. Uncontrolled infection, other autoimmune disease, pregnancy or lactation excluded patients. Diagnoses were made from clinical symptoms, serum measures (thyroxine and TRAb), thyroid ultrasound and orbital computed tomography. RNA transcripts were the template for amplifying TCR beta CDR3 regions. TCR CDR3 underwent first-round RT-PCR with the HTBI primer set. TCRdb reprocessed the multiplex PCR reads via MiXCR and lists one record per CDR3 protein. The sample has about 180,000 distinct CDR3 sequences, about a sixth seen once. Germline lookup yields CDR1 SGHDN and CDR2 FVKESK. V dropped 4 bases and J dropped 0 bases, with 7 bases sitting between them. This CDR3 is 15 amino acids long. This clonotype has at least ten counts.

This sequence was found in a woman aged 50 to 60 with Graves' hyperthyroidism. The rearrangement links TRBV14 to TRBJ1-6; D is ambiguous. The sample was blood. The CDR3 loop reads CASSPRSSYNSPLHF. CDR3 coding DNA: TGTGCCAGCAGCCCTCGGAGCTCCTATAATTCACCCCTCCACTTT.